The present T cell receptor beta chain was sequenced within a study of cytomegalovirus exposure and HLA in healthy donors. There are 15 residues in the CDR3. Per germline, CDR1 MNHEY and CDR2 SVGAGI. V was shortened by 5 bases and J by 1 base, with 14 bases between the two germline ends. A multiplex PCR was run with 60 Vbeta primers and 13 Jbeta primers. The protocol was immunoSEQ multiplex PCR, while the TCRdb copy is restricted to in-frame clones and leaves out a portion. Recorded here are some 43,000 clones; the top ten clones represent approximately 2%. Specimen: PBMCs. This chain uses TRBV6-5 with TRBJ1-2; a weak D match, TRBD1 (5 bases). This sequence was found in a woman aged 25 to 39 in good health and CMV-seronegative. CDR3 nucleotide sequence: TGTGCCAGCAGTAGACAATACAGGATTAACTATGGCTACACCTTC. Translation gives CASSRQYRINYGYTF.